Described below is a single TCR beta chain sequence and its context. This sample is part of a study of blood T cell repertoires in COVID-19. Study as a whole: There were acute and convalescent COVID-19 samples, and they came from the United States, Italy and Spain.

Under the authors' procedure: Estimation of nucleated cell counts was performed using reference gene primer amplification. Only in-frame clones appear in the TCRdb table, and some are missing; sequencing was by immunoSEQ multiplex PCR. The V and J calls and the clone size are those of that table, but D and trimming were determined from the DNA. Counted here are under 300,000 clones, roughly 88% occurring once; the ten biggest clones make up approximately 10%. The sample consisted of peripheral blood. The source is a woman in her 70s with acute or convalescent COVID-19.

The CDR3 DNA reads TGTGCCAGCAGCCAACGGACAGAGCAGTTCTTC. Translating gives CASSQRTEQFF. This chain joins TRBV3-1 (or the pseudogene TRBV3-2) and TRBJ2-1, with D possibly TRBD1 on 5 matching bases. V shed 2 bases and J shed 10 bases, with 6 bases lying between them. The CDR3 is made up of 11 amino acids. Germline V lookup: CDR1 LGHDT, CDR2 YNNKEL (reference sequence).